This record covers a single TCR beta chain. Its antigen is not identified. The CDR3 contains 15 residues. Germline CDR1 ENHRY, CDR2 SYGVKD. Trimming cost V 3 bases and J 5 bases, with 14 bases left between them. The template used for profiling TCR beta VDJ and CDR3 was genomic DNA. TCRdb reanalysed the reads using MiXCR and keeps one entry per CDR3 protein. The table shows fewer than 80,000 distinct CDR3 sequences, with under 80% occurring only once. This sample was included in a study of CD8+CD57+ T cells in acquired aplastic anemia. Study in general: Sorting CD4+ and CD8+ cells gave DNA averaging approximately 3 ug. Notes on the study in general: A set of about 30 CD8+ CDR3 sequences was shared between patients and controls, and these sequences appeared highly expressed in patients.

Patients selected for sequencing had displayed CD8+CD57+ cell expansion by flow cytometry. This chain links TRBV10-3 with TRBJ2-1; D is unresolved. The TCR originated in a human donor with aplastic anemia. Sample: sorted CD4+, CD8+, or CD8+CD57+ T cells (not recorded which) from PBMCs. As DNA, the CDR3 is TGTGCCATCAGTGATAAGCCCACGGGTAACAATGAGCAGTTCTTC. Protein: CAISDKPTGNNEQFF.